This T cell receptor beta chain was profiled in a study of control samples from healthy donors and cancer patients. Measured with immunoSEQ multiplex PCR; TCRdb has only the in-frame clones, and not every one. The profile shows about 68,000 clones, around 80% of them singletons. This CDR3 spans 15 amino acids. The V end was cut by 1 base, the J end by 3 bases, with 10 bases between. Germline V CDR1 and CDR2: SNHLY, FYNNEI. The sequenced sample was blood. The sequence came from a man aged 55 to 69 in good health. The J gene is TRBJ2-1, the V gene TRBV2; no clear D gene. Written as DNA, the CDR3 is TGTGCCAGCAGTGAAGAAAGGGATTTCTACAATGAGCAGTTCTTC. Protein product: CASSEERDFYNEQFF.